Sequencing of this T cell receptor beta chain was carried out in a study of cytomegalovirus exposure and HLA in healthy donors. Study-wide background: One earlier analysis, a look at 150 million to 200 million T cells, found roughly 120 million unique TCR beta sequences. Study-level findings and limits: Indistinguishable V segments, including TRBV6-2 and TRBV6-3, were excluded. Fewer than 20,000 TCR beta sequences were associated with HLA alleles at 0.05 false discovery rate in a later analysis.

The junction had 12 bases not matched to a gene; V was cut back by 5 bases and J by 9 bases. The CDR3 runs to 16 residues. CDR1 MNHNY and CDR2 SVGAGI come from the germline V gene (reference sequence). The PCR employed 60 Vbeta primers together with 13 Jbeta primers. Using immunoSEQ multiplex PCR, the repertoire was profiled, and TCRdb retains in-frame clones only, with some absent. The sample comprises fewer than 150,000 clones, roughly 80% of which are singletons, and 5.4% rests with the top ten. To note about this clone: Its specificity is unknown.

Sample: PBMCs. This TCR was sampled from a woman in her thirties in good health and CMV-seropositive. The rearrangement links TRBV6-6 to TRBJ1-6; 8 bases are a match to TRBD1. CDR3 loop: CASSPQGAATASPLHF. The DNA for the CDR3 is TGTGCCAGCAGTCCCCAGGGGGCGGCAACAGCTTCACCCCTCCACTTT.